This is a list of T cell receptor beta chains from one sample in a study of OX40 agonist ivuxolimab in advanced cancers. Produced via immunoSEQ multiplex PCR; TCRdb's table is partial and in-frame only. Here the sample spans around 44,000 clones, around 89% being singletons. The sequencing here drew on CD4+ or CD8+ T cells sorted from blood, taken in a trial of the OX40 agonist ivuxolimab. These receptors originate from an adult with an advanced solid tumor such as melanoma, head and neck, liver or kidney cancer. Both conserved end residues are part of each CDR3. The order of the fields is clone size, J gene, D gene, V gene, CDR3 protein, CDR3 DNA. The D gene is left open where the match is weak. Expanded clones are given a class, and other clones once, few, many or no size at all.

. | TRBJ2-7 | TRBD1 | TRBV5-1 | CASRDTRDRGYKYF | TGCGCCAGCAGGGACACCCGGGACAGGGGGTATAAGTACTTC
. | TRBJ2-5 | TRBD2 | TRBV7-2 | CASSLHGGALETQYF | TGTGCCAGCAGCTTACACGGGGGGGCGTTGGAGACCCAGTACTTC
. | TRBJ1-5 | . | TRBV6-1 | CASRPREGLQHF | TGTGCCAGCAGACCAAGGGAGGGACTACAGCATTTT
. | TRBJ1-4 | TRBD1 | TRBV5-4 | CASSWTGGYTNEKLFF | TGTGCCAGCAGCTGGACAGGGGGCTATACTAATGAAAAACTGTTTTTT
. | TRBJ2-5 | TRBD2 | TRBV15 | CATSKLAGARETQYF | TGTGCCACCAGCAAACTAGCGGGGGCCCGGGAGACCCAGTACTTC
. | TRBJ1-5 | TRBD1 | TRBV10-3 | CAISAGTAGNQPQHF | TGTGCCATCAGTGCCGGGACAGCCGGAAATCAGCCCCAGCATTTT
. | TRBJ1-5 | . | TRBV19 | CASSIGPRQGNQPQHF | TGTGCCAGTAGTATCGGTCCGAGGCAGGGGAATCAGCCCCAGCATTTT
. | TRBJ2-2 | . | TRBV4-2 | CASSQVHTGELFF | TGTGCCAGCAGCCAAGTTCACACCGGGGAGCTGTTTTTT
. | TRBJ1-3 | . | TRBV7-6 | CASSLALAGASGNTIYF | TGTGCCAGCAGCTTAGCCCTGGCGGGAGCCTCTGGAAACACCATATATTTT
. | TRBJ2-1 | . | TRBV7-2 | CASSLAPGGGWGNEQFF | TGTGCCAGCAGCTTAGCCCCCGGTGGGGGGTGGGGTAATGAGCAGTTCTTC
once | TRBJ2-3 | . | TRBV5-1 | CASSWSTSDTQYF | TGCGCCAGCAGCTGGAGCACCTCAGATACGCAGTATTTT
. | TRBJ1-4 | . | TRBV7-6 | CASSLGGRMGNEKLFF | TGTGCCAGCAGCTTAGGTGGTAGAATGGGTAATGAAAAACTGTTTTTT
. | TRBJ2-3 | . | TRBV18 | CASSPPEGTDTQYF | TGTGCCAGCTCACCTCCCGAGGGCACAGATACGCAGTATTTT
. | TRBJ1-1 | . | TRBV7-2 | CASSLGGQGIEAFF | TGTGCCAGCAGCTTAGGAGGGCAGGGGATCGAAGCTTTCTTT
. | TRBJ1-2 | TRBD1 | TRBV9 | CASSISGTGNYGYTF | TGTGCCAGCAGCATCTCCGGGACAGGGAACTATGGCTACACCTTC
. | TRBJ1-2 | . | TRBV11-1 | CASSFEGVYGYTF | TGTGCCAGCAGCTTTGAGGGGGTCTATGGCTACACCTTC
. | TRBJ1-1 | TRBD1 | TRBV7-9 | CASSARDREHTEAFF | TGTGCCAGCAGCGCTCGGGACAGGGAGCACACTGAAGCTTTCTTT
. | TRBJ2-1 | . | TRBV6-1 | CASSREMAYNEQFF | TGTGCCAGCAGCAGGGAGATGGCCTACAATGAGCAGTTCTTC
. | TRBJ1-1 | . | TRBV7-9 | CASRGRGRMNTEAFF | TGTGCCAGCAGGGGCCGAGGGCGGATGAACACTGAAGCTTTCTTT
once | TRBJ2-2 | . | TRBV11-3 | CASSLGATGELFF | TGTGCCAGCAGCTTAGGGGCAACCGGGGAGCTGTTTTTT
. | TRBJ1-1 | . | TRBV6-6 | CASSYSSAFEAFF | TGTGCCAGCAGTTACTCGTCCGCATTTGAAGCTTTCTTT
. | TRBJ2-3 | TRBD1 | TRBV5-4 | CASSWGTGSRTDTQYF | TGTGCCAGCAGCTGGGGGACAGGGTCCCGCACAGATACGCAGTATTTT
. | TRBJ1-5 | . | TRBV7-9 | CQGPRTNQPQHF | TGTCAAGGACCGCGGACTAATCAGCCCCAGCATTTT
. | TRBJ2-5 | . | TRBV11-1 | CASSLGAGTMSLTQYF | TGTGCCAGCAGCTTGGGGGCCGGGACTATGAGCTTGACCCAGTACTTC
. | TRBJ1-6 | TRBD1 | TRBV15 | CATSSRTGSPNSPLHF | TGTGCCACCAGCAGTCGGACAGGGTCTCCGAATTCACCCCTCCACTTT
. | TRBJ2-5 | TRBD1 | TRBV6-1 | CASSGGGQGLRFLETQYF | TGTGCCAGCAGTGGAGGGGGACAGGGACTTAGGTTTCTGGAGACCCAGTACTTC
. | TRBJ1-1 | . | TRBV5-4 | CASSLGGAQMNTEAFF | TGTGCCAGCAGCCTAGGGGGGGCGCAGATGAACACTGAAGCTTTCTTT
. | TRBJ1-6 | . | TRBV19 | CASSMNYQLNSPLHF | TGTGCCAGTAGTATGAATTATCAGCTTAATTCACCCCTCCACTTT
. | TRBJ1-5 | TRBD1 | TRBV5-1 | CASSPGDSPGQPQHF | TGCGCCAGCAGCCCTGGGGACAGCCCGGGGCAGCCCCAGCATTTT
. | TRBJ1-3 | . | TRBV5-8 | CANTGWGNTIYF | TGTGCCAACACAGGTTGGGGAAACACCATATATTTT
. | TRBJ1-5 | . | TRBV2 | CASSETDHSNQPQHF | TGTGCCAGCAGTGAGACTGACCATAGCAATCAGCCCCAGCATTTT
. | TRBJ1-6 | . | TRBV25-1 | CASSEYTGSSYNSPLHF | TGTGCCAGCAGTGAATATACGGGGAGCTCCTATAATTCACCCCTCCACTTT
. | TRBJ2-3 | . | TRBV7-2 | CASFRGGGAKDTQYF | TGTGCCAGCTTTAGGGGAGGGGGCGCGAAAGATACGCAGTATTTT
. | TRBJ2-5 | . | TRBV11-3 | CASSLGQGSQETQYF | TGTGCCAGCAGCTTGGGCCAGGGGAGCCAAGAGACCCAGTACTTC
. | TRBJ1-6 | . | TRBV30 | CAWSLISYNSPLHF | TGTGCCTGGTCCCTGATCTCCTATAATTCACCCCTCCACTTT
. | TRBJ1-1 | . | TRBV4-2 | CASSQALWGSTEAFF | TGTGCCAGCAGCCAAGCTCTGTGGGGATCCACTGAAGCTTTCTTT
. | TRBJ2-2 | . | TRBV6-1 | CASSEVGTHTGELFF | TGTGCCAGCAGTGAAGTCGGGACCCACACCGGGGAGCTGTTTTTT
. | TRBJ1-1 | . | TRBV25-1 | CASSDSARGNTEAFF | TGTGCCAGCAGTGACTCAGCAAGGGGGAACACTGAAGCTTTCTTT
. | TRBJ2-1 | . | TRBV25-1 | CASSEWGTTYNEQFF | TGTGCCAGCAGTGAATGGGGTACCACCTACAATGAGCAGTTCTTC
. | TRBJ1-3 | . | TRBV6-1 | CASSGRASSGNTIYF | TGTGCCAGCAGTGGAAGGGCCAGCTCTGGAAACACCATATATTTT
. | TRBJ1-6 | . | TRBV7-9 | CASSLGFSPLHF | TGTGCCAGCAGCTTAGGGTTTTCACCCCTCCACTTT
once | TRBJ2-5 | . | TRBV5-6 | CASSLSKETQYF | TGTGCCAGCAGCTTGTCCAAAGAGACCCAGTACTTC
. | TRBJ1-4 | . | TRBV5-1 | CASSLTDIRGEKLFF | TGCGCCAGCAGCTTGACAGACATTCGTGGTGAAAAACTGTTTTTT
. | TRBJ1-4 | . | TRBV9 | CASSTVSDEKLFF | TGTGCCAGTTCGACGGTGTCTGATGAAAAACTGTTTTTT
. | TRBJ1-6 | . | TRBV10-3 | CAISSGLTYNSPLHF | TGTGCCATCAGCTCGGGACTGACATATAATTCACCCCTCCACTTT
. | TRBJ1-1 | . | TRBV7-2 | CASSLVRGQTEAFF | TGTGCCAGCAGCTTAGTGCGGGGTCAGACTGAAGCTTTCTTT
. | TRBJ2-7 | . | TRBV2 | CASSEDRDIDSWGREQYF | TGTGCCAGCAGTGAAGACCGGGACATTGACTCGTGGGGGCGCGAGCAGTACTTC
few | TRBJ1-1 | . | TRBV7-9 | CASSLVALYTEAFF | TGTGCCAGCAGCTTAGTCGCCCTTTACACTGAAGCTTTCTTT
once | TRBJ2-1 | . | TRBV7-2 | CASSLYSTSEQFF | TGTGCCAGCAGCTTGTATAGCACCAGTGAGCAGTTCTTC
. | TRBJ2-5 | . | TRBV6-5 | CASRGNQETQYF | TGTGCCAGCAGAGGGAACCAAGAGACCCAGTACTTC
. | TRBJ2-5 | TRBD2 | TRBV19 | CASSIVPSGEETQYF | TGTGCCAGTAGTATAGTCCCTAGCGGAGAGGAGACCCAGTACTTC
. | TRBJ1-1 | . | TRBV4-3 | CASSQAAGNTEAFF | TGCGCCAGCAGCCAAGCCGCAGGGAACACTGAAGCTTTCTTT
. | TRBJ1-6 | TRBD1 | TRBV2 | CASRAGQYVSPLHF | TGTGCCAGCAGGGCGGGACAGTACGTATCACCCCTCCACTTT
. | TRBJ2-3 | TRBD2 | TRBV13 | CASSIPAGLGSTDTQYF | TGTGCCAGCAGCATACCAGCGGGGTTAGGGAGCACAGATACGCAGTATTTT
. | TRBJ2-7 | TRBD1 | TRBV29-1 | CSVMDRGLWEQYF | TGCAGCGTGATGGACAGGGGGCTGTGGGAGCAGTACTTC
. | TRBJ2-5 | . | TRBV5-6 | CASSPGTWIQQETQYF | TGTGCCAGCAGCCCCGGGACCTGGATCCAGCAAGAGACCCAGTACTTC
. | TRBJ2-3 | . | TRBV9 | CASSDSGGRGDTQYF | TGTGCCAGCAGCGACTCCGGGGGGCGAGGGGATACGCAGTATTTT